This TCR beta chain was documented in a study of blood T cells in healthy people across ages. Trimming removed 6 bases from V and 3 bases from J; junction bases left unmatched: 7. CDR1 and CDR2 (germline): MNHNY, SVGAGI (reference sequence). The CDR3 extends over 17 amino acids. It was with a sample-barcoded 5' primer and a J-beta primer mix that a second PCR of about 7 to 12 cycles was run. One entry per CDR3 protein, called by TCRdb with MiXCR from the 5' RACE reads. The table records roughly 1,500,000 distinct CDR3 sequences, 35% to 45% of them present only once. J is TRBJ2-1 and V is TRBV6-6, with TRBD2 identical over 14 bases. Specimen: blood. The source of this sequence is a woman aged 18-29 years in good health. In DNA, the CDR3 is TGTGCCAGCAGAAGACTGGGACTAGCGGGAGTCTACAATGAGCAGTTCTTC. Amino acids: CASRRLGLAGVYNEQFF.